This TCR beta chain was sequenced during a study of stem cell transplantation in POMP-related autoinflammatory disease. Points from the study as a whole: In patients with PRAID, every analyzed T-cell subset tended to show lower diversity and higher clonality.

The CDR3 is 12 amino acids. Germline V gives CDR1 MGHDK, CDR2 SYGVNS. V lost 4 bases to trimming and J lost 6 bases; unmatched junction nucleotides: 3. TCRdb's table, derived via immunoSEQ multiplex PCR, lists solely in-frame clones and lacks some. The sample contains some 26,000 clones, around 83% of which appear only once. A note on this clone: Its antigen is unidentified.

The rearrangement joins TRBV25-1 to TRBJ2-7; TRBD1 matches 7 bases. The TCR comes from a human donor with POMP-related autoinflammation and immune dysregulation (PRAID). This specimen consisted of CD4+ T cells from PBMCs, obtained before stem cell transplantation. The CDR3 reads CASSGTGAEQYF. CDR3 nucleotide sequence: TGTGCCAGCAGTGGAACAGGGGCCGAGCAGTACTTC.